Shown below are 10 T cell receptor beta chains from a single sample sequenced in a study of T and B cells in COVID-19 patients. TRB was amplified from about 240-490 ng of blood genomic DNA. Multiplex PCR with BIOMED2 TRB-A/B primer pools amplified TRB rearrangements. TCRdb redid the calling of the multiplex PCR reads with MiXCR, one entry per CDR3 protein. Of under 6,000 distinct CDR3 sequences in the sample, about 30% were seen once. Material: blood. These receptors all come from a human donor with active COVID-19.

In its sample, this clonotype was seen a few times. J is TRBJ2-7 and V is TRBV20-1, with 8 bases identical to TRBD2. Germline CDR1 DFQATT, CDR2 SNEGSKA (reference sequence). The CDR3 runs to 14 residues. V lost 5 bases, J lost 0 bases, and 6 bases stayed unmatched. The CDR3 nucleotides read TGCAGTGCTGCCAGCGGGGGAAGCTCCTACGAGCAGTACTTC. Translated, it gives CSAASGGSSYEQYF.

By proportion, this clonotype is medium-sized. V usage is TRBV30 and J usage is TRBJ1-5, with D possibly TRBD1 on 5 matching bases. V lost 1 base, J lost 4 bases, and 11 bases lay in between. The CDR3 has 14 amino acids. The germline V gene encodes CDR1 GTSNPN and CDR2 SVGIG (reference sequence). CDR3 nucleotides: TGTGCCTGGAGTGGGATGGGGGGGAATCAGCCCCAGCATTTT. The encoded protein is CAWSGMGGNQPQHF.

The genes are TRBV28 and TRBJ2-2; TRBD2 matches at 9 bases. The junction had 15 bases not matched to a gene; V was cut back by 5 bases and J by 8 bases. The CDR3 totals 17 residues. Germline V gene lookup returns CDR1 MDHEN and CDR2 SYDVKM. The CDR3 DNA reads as TGTGCCAGCAGTCGCTTTGATTTGGCGGGAGGGCCAGGGGAGCTGTTTTTT. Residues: CASSRFDLAGGPGELFF.

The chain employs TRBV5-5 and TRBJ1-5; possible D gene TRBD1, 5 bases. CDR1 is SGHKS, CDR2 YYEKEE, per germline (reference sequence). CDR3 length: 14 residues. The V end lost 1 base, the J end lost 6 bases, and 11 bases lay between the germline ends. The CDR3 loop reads CASSLHAGGQPQHF. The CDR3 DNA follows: TGTGCCAGCAGCTTGCACGCTGGGGGTCAGCCCCAGCATTTT.

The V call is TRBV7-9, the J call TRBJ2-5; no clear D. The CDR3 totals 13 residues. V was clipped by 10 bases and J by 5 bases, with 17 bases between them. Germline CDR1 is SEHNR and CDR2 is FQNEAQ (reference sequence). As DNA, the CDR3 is TGTGCCACCCGACGCCCAGTCGGGGAGACCCAGTACTTC. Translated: CATRRPVGETQYF.

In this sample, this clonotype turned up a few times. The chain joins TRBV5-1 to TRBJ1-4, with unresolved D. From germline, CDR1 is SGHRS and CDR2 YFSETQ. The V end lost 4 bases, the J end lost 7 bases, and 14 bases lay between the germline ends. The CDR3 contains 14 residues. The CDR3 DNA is TGCGCCAGCAGCCCCACACTTAACGCTGAAAAACTGTTTTTT. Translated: CASSPTLNAEKLFF. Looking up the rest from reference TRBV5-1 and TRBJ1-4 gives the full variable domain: KAGVTQTPRYLIKTRGQQVTLSCSPISGHRSVSWYQQTPGQGLQFLFEYFSETQRNKGNFPGRFSGRQFSNSRSEMNVSTLELGDSALYLCASSPTLNAEKLFFGSGTQLSVL.

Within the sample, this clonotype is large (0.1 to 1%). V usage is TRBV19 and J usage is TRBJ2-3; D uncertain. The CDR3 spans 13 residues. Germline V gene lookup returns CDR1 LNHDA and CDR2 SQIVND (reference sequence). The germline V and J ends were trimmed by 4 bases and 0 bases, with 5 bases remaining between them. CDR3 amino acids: CASSSQSTDTQYF. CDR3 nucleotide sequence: TGTGCCAGTAGTAGCCAGAGCACAGATACGCAGTATTTT.

The CDR3 DNA sequence: TGTGCCACTAAACAGGGACCCAGCAGTGGAAACACCATATATTTT. It yields the protein CATKQGPSSGNTIYF. This rearrangement joins TRBV10-3 to TRBJ1-3; weak D call: TRBD1 (6 bases). The CDR3 runs to 15 residues. The V end lost 10 bases, the J end lost 3 bases, and 19 bases lay between the germline ends. Germline loops: CDR1 ENHRY, CDR2 SYGVKD.

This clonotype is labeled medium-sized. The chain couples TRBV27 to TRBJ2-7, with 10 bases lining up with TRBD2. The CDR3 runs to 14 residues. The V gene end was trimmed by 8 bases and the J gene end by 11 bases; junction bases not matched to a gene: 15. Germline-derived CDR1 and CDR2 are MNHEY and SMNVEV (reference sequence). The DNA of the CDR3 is TGTGCCAGCCGATCCTGGGGTCCTAGCGGGAGAGAGTACTTC. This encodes CASRSWGPSGREYF.

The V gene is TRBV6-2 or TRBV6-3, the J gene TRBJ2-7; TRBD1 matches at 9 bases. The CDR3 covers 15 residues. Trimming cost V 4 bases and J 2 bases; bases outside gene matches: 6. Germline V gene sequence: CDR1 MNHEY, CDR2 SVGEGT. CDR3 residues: CASSSPDRGTYEQYF. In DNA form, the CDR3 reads TGTGCCAGCAGTTCCCCGGACAGGGGAACCTACGAGCAGTACTTC.